The sample holds a few counts of the clone carrying this T cell receptor (beta chain). The data were obtained in a study of glioma-infiltrating T cells after dendritic cell vaccination. At the level of the study: Autologous tumor lysate was loaded overnight onto monocyte-derived dendritic cells grown 7 to 8 days with IL-4 and GM-CSF.

Germline V gives CDR1 SGHNT, CDR2 YYREEE (reference sequence). This CDR3 has 14 amino acids. Method: immunoSEQ multiplex PCR; TCRdb's copy keeps in-frame clones and lacks some. The repertoire has 55,000 to 75,000 clones, roughly 79% of them found once; the top ten carry less than 8%. The clonotype was recovered from a human donor with glioblastoma. The rearrangement joins TRBV5-4 to TRBJ2-5; D is unresolved. The J call may be mistaken, given a closer DNA end match to TRBJ2-7. Sequences were derived from blood, sampled before dendritic cell vaccination. CDR3 sequence reads: CASSQRTSSYEQYF. Here the CDR3 DNA reads TGTGCCAGCAGCCAACGCACGAGCTCCTACGAGCAGTACTTC.